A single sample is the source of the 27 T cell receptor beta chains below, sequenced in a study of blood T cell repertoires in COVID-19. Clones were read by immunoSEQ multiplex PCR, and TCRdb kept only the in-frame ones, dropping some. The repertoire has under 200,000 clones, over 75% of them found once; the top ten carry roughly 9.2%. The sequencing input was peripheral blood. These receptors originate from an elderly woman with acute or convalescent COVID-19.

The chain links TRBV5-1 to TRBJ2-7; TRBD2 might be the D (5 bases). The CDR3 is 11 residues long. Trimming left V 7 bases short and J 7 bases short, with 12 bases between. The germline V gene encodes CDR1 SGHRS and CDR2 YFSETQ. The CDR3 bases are TGCGCCAGCCGCGTCGGGGAGGAGCAGTACTTC. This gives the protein CASRVGEEQYF.

The CDR3 reads CASSRPVGYTF. The CDR3 DNA is TGTGCCAGCAGCCGCCCGGTTGGCTACACCTTC. The chain links TRBV6-6 to TRBJ1-2; D remains ambiguous. The CDR3 has 11 amino acids. Germline values: CDR1 MNHNY, CDR2 SVGAGI (reference sequence). Deletions cut 6 bases from V and 7 bases from J, with 9 bases between.

DNA for the CDR3: TGTGCCAGCAGTTACCGGACAGGGAAGTACGAGCAGTACTTC. As protein: CASSYRTGKYEQYF. The chain carries TRBV6-5 and TRBJ2-7; 8 bases are a match to TRBD1. The length of the CDR3 is 14 residues. V lost 2 bases, J lost 4 bases, and 4 bases stayed unmatched. Germline CDR1 reads MNHEY; CDR2 reads SVGAGI.

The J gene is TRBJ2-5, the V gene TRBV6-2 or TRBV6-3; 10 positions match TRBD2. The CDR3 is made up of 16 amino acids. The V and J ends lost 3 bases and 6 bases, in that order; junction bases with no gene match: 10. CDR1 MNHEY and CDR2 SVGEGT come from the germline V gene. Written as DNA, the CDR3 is TGTGCCAGCAGTTATCTAGCAGCGGGGGGGCGAAAGACCCAGTACTTC. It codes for CASSYLAAGGRKTQYF.

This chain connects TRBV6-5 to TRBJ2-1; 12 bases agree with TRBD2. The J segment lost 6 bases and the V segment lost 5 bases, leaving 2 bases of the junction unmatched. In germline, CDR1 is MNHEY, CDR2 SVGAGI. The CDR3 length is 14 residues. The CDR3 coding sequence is TGTGCCAGCAGTAGACTAGCGGGAGTCAATGAGCAGTTCTTC. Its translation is CASSRLAGVNEQFF.

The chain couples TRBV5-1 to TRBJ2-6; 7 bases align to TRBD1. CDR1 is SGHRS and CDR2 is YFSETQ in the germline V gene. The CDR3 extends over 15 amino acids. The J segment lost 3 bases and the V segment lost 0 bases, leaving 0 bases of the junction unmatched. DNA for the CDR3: TGCGCCAGCAGCTTGGGGGACAGTGGGGCCAACGTCCTGACTTTC. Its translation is CASSLGDSGANVLTF. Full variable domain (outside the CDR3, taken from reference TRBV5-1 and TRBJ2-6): KAGVTQTPRYLIKTRGQQVTLSCSPISGHRSVSWYQQTPGQGLQFLFEYFSETQRNKGNFPGRFSGRQFSNSRSEMNVSTLELGDSALYLCASSLGDSGANVLTFGAGSRLTVL.

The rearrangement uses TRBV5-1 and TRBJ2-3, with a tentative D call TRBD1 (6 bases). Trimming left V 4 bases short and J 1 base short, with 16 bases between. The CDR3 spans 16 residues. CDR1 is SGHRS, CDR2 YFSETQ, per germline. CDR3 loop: CASSRGPGQRTDTQYF. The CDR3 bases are TGCGCCAGCAGCAGGGGTCCGGGACAACGCACAGATACGCAGTATTTT.

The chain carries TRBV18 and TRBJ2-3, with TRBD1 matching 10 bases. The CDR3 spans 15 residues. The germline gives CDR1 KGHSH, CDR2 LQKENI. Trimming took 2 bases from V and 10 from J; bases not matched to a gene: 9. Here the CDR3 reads CASSPGTGATIPQYF. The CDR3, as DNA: TGTGCCAGCTCACCAGGGACAGGGGCGACGATACCGCAGTATTTT.

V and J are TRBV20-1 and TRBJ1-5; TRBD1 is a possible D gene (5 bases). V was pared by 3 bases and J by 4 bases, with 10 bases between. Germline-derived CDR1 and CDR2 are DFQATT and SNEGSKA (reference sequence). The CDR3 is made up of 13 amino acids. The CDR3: CSASRPGNQPQHF. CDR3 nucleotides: TGCAGTGCTAGTCGGCCAGGGAATCAGCCCCAGCATTTT.

CDR3 residues: CASSVGQSPTNEKLFF. CDR3 in DNA: TGTGCCAGCAGCGTGGGACAGTCCCCAACTAATGAAAAACTGTTTTTT. The chain combines TRBV9 with TRBJ1-4; 7 bases are shared with TRBD1. The germline V gene encodes CDR1 SGDLS and CDR2 YYNGEE. This CDR3 contains 16 residues. The junction had 4 bases not matched to a gene; V was cut back by 2 bases and J by 0 bases.

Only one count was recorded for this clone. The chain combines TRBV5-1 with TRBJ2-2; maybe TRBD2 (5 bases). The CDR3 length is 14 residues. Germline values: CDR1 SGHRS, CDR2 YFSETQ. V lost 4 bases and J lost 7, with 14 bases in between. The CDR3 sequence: CASSRDPGSGELFF. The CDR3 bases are TGCGCCAGCAGCCGGGATCCTGGGAGCGGGGAGCTGTTTTTT.

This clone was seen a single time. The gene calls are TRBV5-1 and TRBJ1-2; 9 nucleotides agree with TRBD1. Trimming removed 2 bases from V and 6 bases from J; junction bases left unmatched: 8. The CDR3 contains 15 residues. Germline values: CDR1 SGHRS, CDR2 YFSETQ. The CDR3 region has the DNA TGCGCCAGCAGCTTAACTCAACAGGGGGCGGATGGCTACACCTTC. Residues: CASSLTQQGADGYTF.

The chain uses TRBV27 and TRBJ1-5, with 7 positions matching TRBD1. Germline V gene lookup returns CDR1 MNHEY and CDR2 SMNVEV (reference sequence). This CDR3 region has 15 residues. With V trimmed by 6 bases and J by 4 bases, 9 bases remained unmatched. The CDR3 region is CASSRLGTANQPQHF. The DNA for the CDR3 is TGTGCCAGCAGCCGATTAGGGACAGCGAATCAGCCCCAGCATTTT.

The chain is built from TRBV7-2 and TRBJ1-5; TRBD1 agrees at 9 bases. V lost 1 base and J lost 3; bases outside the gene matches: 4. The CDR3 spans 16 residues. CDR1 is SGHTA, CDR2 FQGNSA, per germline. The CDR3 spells CASSLGTGATNQPQHF. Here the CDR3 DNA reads TGTGCCAGCAGCTTAGGGACAGGGGCGACCAATCAGCCCCAGCATTTT.

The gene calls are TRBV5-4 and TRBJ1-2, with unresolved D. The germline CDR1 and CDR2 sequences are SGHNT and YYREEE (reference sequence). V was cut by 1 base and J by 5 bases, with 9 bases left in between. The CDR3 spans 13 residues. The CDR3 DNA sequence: TGTGCCAGCAGCTTGCGGCTAGAGTATGGCTACACCTTC. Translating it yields CASSLRLEYGYTF. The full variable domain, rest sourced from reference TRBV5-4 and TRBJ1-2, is ETGVTQSPTHLIKTRGQQVTLRCSSQSGHNTVSWYQQALGQGPQFIFQYYREEENGRGNFPPRFSGLQFPNYSSELNVNALELDDSALYLCASSLRLEYGYTFGSGTRLTVV.

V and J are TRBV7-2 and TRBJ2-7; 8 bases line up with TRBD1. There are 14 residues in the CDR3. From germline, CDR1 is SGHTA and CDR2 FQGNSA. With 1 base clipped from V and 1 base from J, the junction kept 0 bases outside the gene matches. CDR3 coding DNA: TGTGCCAGCAGCTTAGGGGACAGGTCCTACGAGCAGTACTTC. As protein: CASSLGDRSYEQYF.

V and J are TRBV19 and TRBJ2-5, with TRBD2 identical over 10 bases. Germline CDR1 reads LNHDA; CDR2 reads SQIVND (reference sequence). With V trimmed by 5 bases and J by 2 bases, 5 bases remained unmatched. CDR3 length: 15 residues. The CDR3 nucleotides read TGTGCCAGTAGTGTACTACTAGCGGGGCAAGAGACCCAGTACTTC. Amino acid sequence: CASSVLLAGQETQYF.

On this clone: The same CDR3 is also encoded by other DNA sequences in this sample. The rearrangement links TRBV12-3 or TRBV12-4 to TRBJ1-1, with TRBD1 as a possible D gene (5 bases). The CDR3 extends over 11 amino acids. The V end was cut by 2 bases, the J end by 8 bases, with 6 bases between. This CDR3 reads CASSLRGEAFF. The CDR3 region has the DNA TGTGCCAGCAGTTTACGGGGGGAAGCTTTCTTT.

The CDR3 DNA follows: TGTGCCAGCAGTTACAGGAGCGTGTACAATGAGCAGTTCTTC. It translates to CASSYRSVYNEQFF. The V call is TRBV6-6, the J call TRBJ2-1; D gene uncertain. The CDR3 consists of 14 residues. Trimming removed 2 bases from V and 4 bases from J, with 9 bases in between. From germline, CDR1 is MNHNY and CDR2 SVGAGI (reference sequence).

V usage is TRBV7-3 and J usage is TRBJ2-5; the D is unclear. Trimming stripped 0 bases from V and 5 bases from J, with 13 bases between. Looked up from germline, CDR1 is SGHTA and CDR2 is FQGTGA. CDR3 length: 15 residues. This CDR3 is CASSLTAGPRETQYF. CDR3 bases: TGTGCCAGCAGCTTAACGGCAGGCCCCCGGGAGACCCAGTACTTC.

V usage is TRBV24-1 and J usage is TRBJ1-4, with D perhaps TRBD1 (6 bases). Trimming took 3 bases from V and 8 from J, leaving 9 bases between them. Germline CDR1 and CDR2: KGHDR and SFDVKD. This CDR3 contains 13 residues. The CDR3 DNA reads TGTGCCACCAGTGATGGGCAGGGGGAAAAACTGTTTTTT. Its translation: CATSDGQGEKLFF.

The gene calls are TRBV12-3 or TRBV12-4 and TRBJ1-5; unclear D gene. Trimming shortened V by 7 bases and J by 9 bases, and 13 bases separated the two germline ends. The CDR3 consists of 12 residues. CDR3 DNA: TGTGCCAGCACCCGCGGCGCGTCGCCCCAGCATTTT. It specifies CASTRGASPQHF.

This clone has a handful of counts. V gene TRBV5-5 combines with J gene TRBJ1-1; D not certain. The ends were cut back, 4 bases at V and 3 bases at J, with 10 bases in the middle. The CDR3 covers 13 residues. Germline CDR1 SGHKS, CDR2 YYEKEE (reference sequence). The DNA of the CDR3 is TGTGCCAGCAGCCCCGGGGTGGACACTGAAGCTTTCTTT. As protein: CASSPGVDTEAFF.

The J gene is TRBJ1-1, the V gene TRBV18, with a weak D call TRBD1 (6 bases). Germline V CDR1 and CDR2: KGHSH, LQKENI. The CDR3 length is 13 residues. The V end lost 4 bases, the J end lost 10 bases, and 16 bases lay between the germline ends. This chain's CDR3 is CASSRHSGEGAFF. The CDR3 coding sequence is TGTGCCAGCTCACGCCATTCAGGGGAAGGAGCTTTCTTT.

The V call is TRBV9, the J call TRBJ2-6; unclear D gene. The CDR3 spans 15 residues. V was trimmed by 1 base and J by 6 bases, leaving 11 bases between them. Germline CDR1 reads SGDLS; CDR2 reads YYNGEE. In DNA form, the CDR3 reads TGTGCCAGCAGCGTAAACCGGGTAGAGGCCAACGTCCTGACTTTC. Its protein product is CASSVNRVEANVLTF.

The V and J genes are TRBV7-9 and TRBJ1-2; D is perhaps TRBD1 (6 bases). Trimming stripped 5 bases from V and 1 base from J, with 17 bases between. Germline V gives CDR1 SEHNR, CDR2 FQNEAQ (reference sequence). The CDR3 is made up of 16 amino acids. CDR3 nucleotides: TGTGCCAGCAGCCCCACGGAACAGGGAATTAACTATGGCTACACCTTC. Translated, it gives CASSPTEQGINYGYTF.

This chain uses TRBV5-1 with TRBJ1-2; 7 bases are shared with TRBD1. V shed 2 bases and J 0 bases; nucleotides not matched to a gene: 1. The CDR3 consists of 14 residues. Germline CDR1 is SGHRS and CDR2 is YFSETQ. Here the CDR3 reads CASSFQGANYGYTF. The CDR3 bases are TGCGCCAGCAGCTTCCAGGGGGCTAACTATGGCTACACCTTC.